A selection of T cell receptor beta chains follows, all from one sample in a study of cytomegalovirus exposure and HLA in healthy donors. Data came from immunoSEQ multiplex PCR; TCRdb stores just in-frame clones and leaves some out. This sample has 80,000 to 100,000 clones, with about 67% found just once. Sequenced: PBMCs. Receptors were obtained from a young woman in good health and CMV-seropositive. The CDR3 runs from the conserved cysteine through the conserved F or W. Fields, in order: V gene, CDR3 length, J gene, D gene, clone size, CDR3 DNA, CDR3 protein. A D gene is named only where the DNA matches it firmly. Size tells how often a clone was seen (once, few, many) or the class of an expanded clone, and some rows leave it out.

V gene: TRBV4-3; CDR3 length: 17; J gene: TRBJ2-2; D gene: .; clone size: .; CDR3 DNA: TGCGCCAGCAGCCAAGAGGGGCAGGGGACGGGCACCGGGGAGCTGTTTTTT; CDR3 protein: CASSQEGQGTGTGELFF
V gene: TRBV2; CDR3 length: 13; J gene: TRBJ1-5; D gene: .; clone size: once; CDR3 DNA: TGTGCCAGCATAGGGGACAATCATCAGCCCCAGCATTTT; CDR3 protein: CASIGDNHQPQHF
V gene: TRBV7-2; CDR3 length: 12; J gene: TRBJ1-4; D gene: .; clone size: .; CDR3 DNA: TGTGCCAGCAGTCGAGTGAATGAAAAACTGTTTTTT; CDR3 protein: CASSRVNEKLFF
V gene: TRBV7-2; CDR3 length: 17; J gene: TRBJ1-5; D gene: .; clone size: .; CDR3 DNA: TGTGCCAGCAGCTTAGTCTCCTCTGACAGGTACAATCAGCCCCAGCATTTT; CDR3 protein: CASSLVSSDRYNQPQHF
V gene: TRBV4-3; CDR3 length: 15; J gene: TRBJ2-2; D gene: TRBD1; clone size: .; CDR3 DNA: TGCGCCAGCAGTAGACAGGGGCGAAACACCGGGGAGCTGTTTTTT; CDR3 protein: CASSRQGRNTGELFF
V gene: TRBV4-1; CDR3 length: 15; J gene: TRBJ2-1; D gene: .; clone size: .; CDR3 DNA: TGCGCCAGCAGCCAAGATAAGGCGGGTAAAAATGAGCAGTTCTTC; CDR3 protein: CASSQDKAGKNEQFF
V gene: TRBV9; CDR3 length: 16; J gene: TRBJ2-3; D gene: TRBD2; clone size: .; CDR3 DNA: TGTGCCAGCGGCGGGTCGAGCGGGGGTTTTCGGGATACGCAGTATTTT; CDR3 protein: CASGGSSGGFRDTQYF
V gene: TRBV10-3; CDR3 length: 17; J gene: TRBJ2-1; D gene: TRBD2; clone size: few; CDR3 DNA: TGTGCCATCAGTGAGTCTGGACTAGCGGGAGCTATGAATGAGCAGTTCTTC; CDR3 protein: CAISESGLAGAMNEQFF
V gene: TRBV13; CDR3 length: 12; J gene: TRBJ1-1; D gene: .; clone size: once; CDR3 DNA: TGTGCCAGCAGCTTAACGCGCTTTACAGCTTTCTTT; CDR3 protein: CASSLTRFTAFF
V gene: TRBV27; CDR3 length: 16; J gene: TRBJ2-7; D gene: TRBD1; clone size: few; CDR3 DNA: TGTGCCAGCAGGACCGGGACAGGGGGGAAACTCTACGAGCAGTACTTC; CDR3 protein: CASRTGTGGKLYEQYF
V gene: TRBV19; CDR3 length: 15; J gene: TRBJ2-1; D gene: TRBD2; clone size: .; CDR3 DNA: TGTGCCAGTAGTAGAGGCGGGAGCTCCTACAATGAGCAGTTCTTC; CDR3 protein: CASSRGGSSYNEQFF